The clone carrying this T cell receptor (beta chain) was detected only a few times. Its antigen is unidentified. The sample belongs to a study of response to subunit inactivated influenza vaccine. Points from the study as a whole: Seasonal influenza vaccination, on each occasion, was suggested by the authors to recruit few new T cells.

A single record per CDR3 protein comes from TCRdb applying MiXCR to the RT-PCR reads. Of approximately 500,000 distinct CDR3 sequences in the sample, 10% to 15% were seen once. Germline V gene sequence: CDR1 MNHEY, CDR2 SVGAGI. The CDR3 covers 12 residues. Trimming took 5 bases from V and 3 from J, leaving 6 bases between them. The chain combines TRBV6-5 with TRBJ2-3; no definite D call. The sample was PBMCs from blood, taken more than 35 days after vaccination. The source is a man in his fifties who received an inactivated influenza vaccine. The DNA for the CDR3 is TGTGCCAGCAGTACCGAGACAGATACGCAGTATTTT. This encodes CASSTETDTQYF.